Listed below are T cell receptor beta chains from one sample, sequenced in a study of cytomegalovirus exposure and HLA in healthy donors. Sequenced by immunoSEQ multiplex PCR; TCRdb stores in-frame clones only, minus some. The table records approximately 200,000 clones, under 80% of them present only once. Sequencing input: PBMCs. These receptors all stem from a man aged 30 to 45 in good health and CMV-seropositive. Each CDR3 is given with its conserved first and last residue. A D gene is named only where the DNA matches it firmly. Not all rows give a size; the values are once, few, many and, for expanded clones, a class.

J | size | V | D | CDR3 | DNA
TRBJ2-3 | - | TRBV29-1 | TRBD2 | CSSSGSGSTDTQYF | TGCAGCTCCTCGGGTAGCGGGAGCACAGATACGCAGTATTTT
TRBJ1-6 | - | TRBV30 | - | CAWSEIRSSYNSPLHF | TGTGCCTGGAGTGAGATCCGGAGCTCCTATAATTCACCCCTCCACTTT
TRBJ2-7 | - | TRBV28 | TRBD1 | CASSFQGAYEQYF | TGTGCCAGCAGTTTCCAGGGGGCCTACGAGCAGTACTTC
TRBJ2-3 | - | TRBV4-2 | - | CASSQGTGGTDTQYF | TGTGCCAGCAGCCAAGGCACGGGGGGCACAGATACGCAGTATTTT
TRBJ2-2 | once | TRBV4-3 | - | CASSQLARVVTGELFF | TGCGCCAGCAGCCAATTAGCGCGGGTTGTAACCGGGGAGCTGTTTTTT
TRBJ1-4 | - | TRBV9 | TRBD1 | CASSSGQGNEKLFF | TGTGCCAGCAGTTCCGGACAGGGGAATGAAAAACTGTTTTTT
TRBJ2-5 | - | TRBV7-2 | - | CASSLQGSYQETQYF | TGTGCCAGCAGCTTACAGGGCTCGTACCAAGAGACCCAGTACTTC
TRBJ1-1 | - | TRBV5-1 | - | CASSLNRALLNTEAFF | TGCGCCAGCAGCTTGAACAGGGCCCTCTTGAACACTGAAGCTTTCTTT
TRBJ1-3 | - | TRBV9 | TRBD1 | CASSARPQGASGNTIYF | TGTGCCAGCAGCGCCCGTCCTCAGGGGGCCTCTGGAAACACCATATATTTT
TRBJ2-5 | - | TRBV6-1 | TRBD2 | CASRSGAPGETQYF | TGTGCCAGCAGAAGCGGGGCCCCGGGGGAGACCCAGTACTTC
TRBJ1-2 | - | TRBV4-3 | TRBD1 | CASSQVTGVDGYTF | TGCGCCAGCAGCCAAGTAACAGGGGTTGACGGCTACACCTTC
TRBJ1-2 | - | TRBV7-2 | - | CASSRPGEANGYTF | TGTGCCAGCAGCCGCCCCGGGGAAGCGAATGGCTACACCTTC
TRBJ2-7 | - | TRBV7-2 | - | CASSLAGGYEQYF | TGTGCCAGCAGCTTAGCGGGGGGCTACGAGCAGTACTTC
TRBJ2-2 | - | TRBV7-2 | TRBD2 | CASSFRAGGRTGELFF | TGTGCCAGCAGCTTCCGAGCGGGGGGGCGCACCGGGGAGCTGTTTTTT
TRBJ2-7 | - | TRBV4-2 | TRBD2 | CASSQEGGTSFYEQYF | TGTGCCAGCAGCCAAGAGGGAGGGACTAGCTTTTACGAGCAGTACTTC
TRBJ2-7 | once | TRBV7-9 | TRBD1 | CASSLDRQGPGEQYF | TGTGCCAGCAGCTTAGACCGACAGGGGCCGGGGGAGCAGTACTTC
TRBJ2-5 | - | TRBV5-1 | TRBD1 | CASSPGTGVRETQYF | TGCGCCAGCAGCCCCGGGACAGGGGTGAGAGAGACCCAGTACTTC
TRBJ2-3 | few | TRBV9 | TRBD2 | CASSTWSGGSTDTQYF | TGTGCCAGCAGTACATGGAGCGGGGGAAGCACAGATACGCAGTATTTT
TRBJ1-4 | - | TRBV5-1 | TRBD1 | CASSLNPMGQGYEKLFF | TGCGCCAGCAGCTTGAATCCTATGGGACAGGGGTATGAAAAACTGTTTTTT
TRBJ1-1 | - | TRBV7-2 | - | CASSLGGSITEAFF | TGTGCCAGCAGCTTAGGCGGTTCGATTACTGAAGCTTTCTTT
TRBJ2-7 | - | TRBV29-1 | TRBD1 | CSARDSYEQYF | TGCAGCGCCCGGGACAGCTACGAGCAGTACTTC
TRBJ2-2 | - | TRBV28 | - | CASSTMRLTELFF | TGTGCCAGCAGTACAATGAGACTAACGGAGCTGTTTTTT
TRBJ1-2 | - | TRBV28 | - | CASRRPGLGGYGYTF | TGTGCCAGCAGGAGACCGGGACTCGGCGGCTATGGCTACACCTTC